This T cell receptor beta chain is from a study of blood T cell repertoires in COVID-19. At the level of the study: The United States, Italy and Spain supplied acute and convalescent COVID-19 samples. T cells, B-cell-depleted T cells, or PBMCs provided the cDNA or gDNA that served as material.

In the source study's methods: Nucleated cell counts were estimated from reference gene primer amplification. Generated by immunoSEQ multiplex PCR, the TCRdb table keeps only in-frame clones and is missing some. Clonal size and the V and J genes are those of that table, whereas D and trimming came from the DNA. The repertoire consists of approximately 210,000 clones, with 82% occurring once and the leading ten covering approximately 12%. Germline assignment: CDR1 SGHAT and CDR2 FQNNGV. V was clipped by 1 base and J by 6 bases; unmatched bases: 7. The CDR3 is 16 residues long. This receptor was identified in a woman aged 40 to 50 with acute or convalescent COVID-19. V and J are TRBV11-2 and TRBJ2-1, with 9 positions matching TRBD2. The sequenced material came from peripheral blood. The CDR3 loop reads CASSLGLAGISNEQFF. DNA of the CDR3: TGTGCCAGCAGCTTAGGGCTAGCGGGAATTTCCAATGAGCAGTTCTTC.